The next 2 T cell receptor beta chains were all read from a single sample in a study of blood T cell repertoires in COVID-19 (dated by TCRdb to about 2020). The library was built by means of the immunoSEQ multiplex PCR assay. TCRdb mirrors the immuneACCESS table, restricted to in-frame sequences. Some clones are absent from its copies; in checked studies, under half trace to an unresolved V gene, and the reason for the others is unknown. Counted in this sample were about 320,000 clones; around 89% of them appeared once. In total, the top ten clones hold about 1.5% of the sample. The sample consisted of peripheral blood. All receptors come from a woman in her twenties or thirties with COVID-19, enrolled during active disease.

The V call is TRBV15, the J call TRBJ1-1; D gene ambiguous. The CDR3 contains 13 residues. Germline-derived CDR1 and CDR2 are LNHNV and YYDKDF (reference sequence). V lost 5 bases and J lost 1, with 8 bases in between. In DNA, the CDR3 is TGTGCCACCAGCCGGAACAGGAACACTGAAGCTTTCTTT. It codes for CATSRNRNTEAFF.

V gene TRBV7-2 combines with J gene TRBJ2-7; perhaps TRBD2 as D (7 bases). Germline V gene data show CDR1 as SGHTA and CDR2 as FQGNSA. This CDR3 is built from 15 residues. The V gene lost 2 bases and the J gene lost 2 bases, with 13 bases spanning the gap. This CDR3 reads CASSLFGGQAYEQYF. The CDR3 nucleotides are TGTGCCAGCAGCTTATTCGGGGGGCAGGCCTACGAGCAGTACTTC.